This TCR beta chain was recorded in a study of shared clonotypes between healthy human individuals. Points from the study as a whole: Researchers found naive subsets generally carried larger estimated richness than memory subsets.

The CDR3 runs 13 residues. Germline loops: CDR1 SGHRS, CDR2 YFSETQ. The V end lost 0 bases, the J end lost 2 bases, and 6 bases lay between the germline ends. Naive CD8 cells were CD45RO-negative, positively selected for CCR7, excluding terminally differentiated effector memory CD45RA+ cells. The study enrolled healthy HIV-negative adults without recent acute infections or vaccinations as donors. Deep was the level used in running the assay. Clones were read by immunoSEQ multiplex PCR, and TCRdb kept only the in-frame ones, dropping some. This sample has about 2.2 million clones, with just over 90% found just once. About this clone itself: The target antigen is unknown. This sample also contains other DNA sequences that code for the same CDR3.

The chain joins TRBV5-1 to TRBJ2-7; no clear D. The sample was naive CD8+ T cells from PBMCs. The origin of this receptor is a man aged 18 to 30 in good health. Some clones in this sample may be carry-over from other donors' samples. The CDR3 loop reads CASSLGVAYEQYF. Here the CDR3 DNA reads TGCGCCAGCAGCTTGGGAGTCGCCTACGAGCAGTACTTC.